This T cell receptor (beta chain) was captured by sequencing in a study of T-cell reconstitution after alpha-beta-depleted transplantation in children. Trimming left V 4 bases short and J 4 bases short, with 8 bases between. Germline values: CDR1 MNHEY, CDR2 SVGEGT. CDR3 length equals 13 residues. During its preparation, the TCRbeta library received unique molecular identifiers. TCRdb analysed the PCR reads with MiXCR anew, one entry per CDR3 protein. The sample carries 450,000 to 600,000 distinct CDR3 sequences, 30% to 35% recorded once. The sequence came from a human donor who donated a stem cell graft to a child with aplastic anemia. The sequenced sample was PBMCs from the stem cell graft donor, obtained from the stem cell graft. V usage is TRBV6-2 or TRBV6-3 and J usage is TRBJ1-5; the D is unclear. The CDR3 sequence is CASSSQANQPQHF. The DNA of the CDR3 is TGTGCCAGCAGTTCTCAGGCGAATCAGCCCCAGCATTTT.